The 2 T cell receptor beta chains reported below all come from one sample, sequenced in a study of shared clonotypes between healthy human individuals. Repertoires were generated with immunoSEQ multiplex PCR, while TCRdb's copy carries only in-frame clones and drops some. The sample includes millions of clones, about 95% of them seen just once. Positive CCR7 selection of CD45RO-negative cells yielded the naive CD8 cells, and terminally differentiated effector memory CD45RA+ cells were excluded. The material sequenced was naive CD8+ T cells sorted from blood. All receptors come from a man aged 18 to 29 in good health.

The V call is TRBV11-3, the J call TRBJ2-1; D is perhaps TRBD2 (7 bases). V was cut by 0 bases and J by 7 bases, with 16 bases left in between. From germline, CDR1 is SGHNT and CDR2 YENEEA. CDR3 length equals 16 residues. In DNA, the CDR3 is TGTGCCAGCAGCTTAGATCTCGGGGGGCTAGGTAATGAGCAGTTCTTC. It encodes CASSLDLGGLGNEQFF.

On this clone itself: Other DNA sequences of this sample code for an identical CDR3. The rearrangement joins TRBV7-9 to TRBJ1-2; D is uncertain. The CDR3 is made up of 14 amino acids. Germline values: CDR1 SEHNR, CDR2 FQNEAQ (reference sequence). V was cut by 1 base and J by 4 bases, with 10 bases left in between. In DNA, the CDR3 is TGTGCCAGCAGCTTAGGTCAGTCTCTCTATGGCTACACCTTC. Its translation: CASSLGQSLYGYTF.